This T cell receptor beta chain was documented in a study of cytomegalovirus exposure and HLA in healthy donors. Use of 60 Vbeta and 13 Jbeta primers characterized the PCR. TCRdb's copy holds only in-frame clones and misses some; the assay was immunoSEQ multiplex PCR. The data contain roughly 130,000 clones, around 78% of them singletons. With 5 bases clipped from V and 3 bases from J, the junction kept 2 bases outside the gene matches. The germline gives CDR1 MNHEY, CDR2 SMNVEV (reference sequence). This CDR3 has 13 amino acids. What was sequenced was PBMCs. This clonotype originated in a woman aged 45-60 years in good health and CMV-seronegative. The rearrangement joins TRBV27 to TRBJ2-7; 9 nucleotides align to TRBD2. CDR3 sequence reads: CASSQTSGYEQYV. DNA of the CDR3: TGTGCCAGCAGTCAGACTAGCGGCTACGAGCAGTACGTC.